This TCR beta chain was captured by sequencing in a study of blood T cell repertoires in COVID-19 (dated by TCRdb to about 2020). Concerning the study at large: Collaborator samples came from the United States, Italy and Spain and covered acute and convalescent phases of COVID-19. The material from the prospective study consisted of cDNA or gDNA derived from T cells, B-cell-depleted T cells, or PBMCs. The dataset comprised deeply sampled blood TCRbeta repertoires from subjects exposed to, actively infected with, or recovered from COVID-19. A freely available public database, intended as a resource for researchers studying the immune response to SARS-CoV-2, is where the repertoires were released. Samples came from the ongoing ImmuneRACE study (first 160 participants) plus 1,254 subjects from 6 global collaborators. A de-identified subject ID, COVID-19 status, age in years and sex were almost always included in the sample metadata. Where available, HLA class I and class II types were taken from metadata supplied by the sample provider and were not determined by assay-based typing. Study-wide conclusions, independent of this receptor: The amount of clinical and demographic metadata varied by source and participant and was provided uncurated.

This clone was seen once. The specificity of this receptor is unknown. No much larger clone exists at a distance of one base, and base qualities are not known. In Seattle, one collaborating source enrolled patients while the infection was active and tracked those patients longitudinally over the course of disease. The collaborating institutions used their own protocols to collect whole blood in K2EDTA tubes. For TCRbeta analysis, collaborator samples were shipped as frozen whole blood, as isolated PBMCs, or as DNA extracted from either sample type. According to the germline V gene (reference sequence), CDR1 reads LGHDT and CDR2 reads YNNKEL. The germline V end is reduced by 4 bases and the J end by 4 bases; junction bases left unmatched: 9. The CDR3 starts with the cysteine, ends with the phenylalanine, and has 15 residues. The entry retains the CDR3 DNA only, 45 bases that are in frame from base 1.

TCRbeta CDR3 regions were amplified from genomic DNA using the immunoSEQ Assay, a bias-controlled multiplex PCR. Turning to the authors' computational methods: Within the assay, amplification of reference gene primers was used to estimate how many nucleated cells each sample contained. To quantify the absolute abundance of each unique TCRbeta CDR3 rearrangement, sequence reads were collapsed and filtered. For each sample, productive Simpson clonality was calculated as the square root of Simpson's diversity index across productive rearrangements. Drawn from immuneACCESS, this table holds only the in-frame rearrangements with V and J called that TCRdb kept. Clones are partly lost; checked studies trace under half to an unresolved V gene and leave the rest unexplained. That table supplies the V and J calls and clone size; D and trimming were determined from the DNA. In all, the sample holds 200,000 to 250,000 clones, and about four fifths of those were seen once. Around 7.8% of the sample belongs to the ten largest clones.

The source material was peripheral blood. In this chain, TRBV3-1 (or the pseudogene TRBV3-2) is recombined with TRBJ2-7, and 8 junction bases match TRBD2. This TCR was recovered from an elderly woman with COVID-19, enrolled during active disease. The CDR3 in this case is CASSPRGSGAYEQYF. The nucleotides are TGTGCCAGCAGCCCCCGGGGTAGCGGGGCGTACGAGCAGTACTTC.